The T cell receptor (beta chain) under discussion was sequenced for a study of cytomegalovirus exposure and HLA in healthy donors. Whole-study context: Roughly 80 million unique TCRs from HLA-typed donors made up an early data release. Broader study findings: A few CMV-associated chains proved CMV antigen-specific in vitro. Both high specificity and high sensitivity reportedly marked the classifier's diagnosis of cytomegalovirus status.

A word on this clone: The antigen is not known.

PCR amplification relied on 60 Vbeta primers (plus 13 Jbeta primers). Measured with immunoSEQ multiplex PCR; TCRdb has only the in-frame clones, and not every one. The sample lists more than 100,000 clones, about 10% occurring once. Germline V gives CDR1 SQVTM, CDR2 ANQGSEA. Trimming cost V 6 bases and J 5 bases, with 13 bases left between them. This CDR3 is built from 12 residues. Sequenced sample: PBMCs. The chain has TRBV29-1 and TRBJ2-5; possibly TRBD1 for D (5 bases). This sequence originates from a woman aged 40 to 50 in good health and CMV-seropositive. In DNA form, the CDR3 reads TGCAGCGTGAACCAGGGCTTCGAGACCCAGTACTTC. Translation gives CSVNQGFETQYF.